This T cell receptor beta chain is from a study of molecular identifiers for immune sequencing clone quantification. Each CDR3 protein is one row after TCRdb ran MiXCR on the PCR reads. Counted here are nearly 650,000 distinct CDR3 sequences, less than 30% occurring once; the ten biggest clones make up roughly 0.83%. V lost 4 bases, J lost 5 bases, and 21 bases lay in between. The CDR3 totals 16 residues. CDR1 and CDR2 from the germline V gene are LGHNA and YSLEER. Input material: naive CD8+ T cells from blood, with Jurkat cell RNA spiked in. Indicated subset: FACS-sorted CD8+CD4-CCR7+CD45RA+ naive T cells. This TCR was sampled from a human donor in good health. Some libraries in this study had Jurkat cell RNA spiked in. This chain connects TRBV4-3 to TRBJ2-7; D might be TRBD1 or TRBD2, each matching 5 bases. CDR3 loop: CASSPGVAGISDEQYF. The DNA for the CDR3 is TGCGCCAGCAGCCCAGGTGTGGCAGGGATTAGCGACGAGCAGTACTTC.